This T cell receptor (beta chain) derives from a study of HIV-infected patients and healthy controls. V gave up 4 bases and J gave up 11 bases, with 9 bases separating them. Germline V gene lookup returns CDR1 SGHAT and CDR2 FQDESV (reference sequence). The CDR3 covers 12 residues. Reverse transcription used roughly 480 ng RNA and constant-region primers for alpha and beta. Using multiplexing indices, alpha and beta chain libraries were generated apart by chain-specific third strand synthesis. Each cDNA molecule was barcoded, and a single primer pair amplified each chain. TCRdb fed the 5' RACE reads into MiXCR, producing one record per CDR3 protein. The sample contains around 21,000 distinct CDR3 sequences, roughly 8.9% of which appear only once. No cell fractionation was done, so the repertoire covers all unsorted peripheral blood T cells.

The source is an adult in good health. Sequencing input: blood. This chain connects TRBV11-1 to TRBJ1-6; D uncertain. CDR3 DNA sequence: TGTGCCAGCAGCTCGGGTTCGACACCCCTCCACTTT. This sequence encodes CASSSGSTPLHF.